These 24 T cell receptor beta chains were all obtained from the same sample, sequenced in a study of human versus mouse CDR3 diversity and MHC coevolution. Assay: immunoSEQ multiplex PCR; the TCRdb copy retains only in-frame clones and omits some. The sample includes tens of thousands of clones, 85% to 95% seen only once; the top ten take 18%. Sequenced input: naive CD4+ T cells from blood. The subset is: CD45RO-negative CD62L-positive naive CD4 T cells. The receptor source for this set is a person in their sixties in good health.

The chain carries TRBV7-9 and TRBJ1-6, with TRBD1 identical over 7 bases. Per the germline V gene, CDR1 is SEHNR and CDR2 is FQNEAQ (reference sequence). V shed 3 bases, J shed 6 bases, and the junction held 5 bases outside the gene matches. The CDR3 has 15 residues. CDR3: CASSFDRASNSPLHF. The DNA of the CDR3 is TGTGCCAGCAGCTTTGACAGGGCGAGTAATTCACCCCTCCACTTT.

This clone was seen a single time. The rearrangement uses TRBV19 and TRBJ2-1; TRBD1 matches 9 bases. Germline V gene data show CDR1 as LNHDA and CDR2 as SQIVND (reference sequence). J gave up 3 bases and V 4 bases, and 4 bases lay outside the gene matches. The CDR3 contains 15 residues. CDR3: CASSTDRGYYNEQFF. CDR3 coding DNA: TGTGCCAGTAGTACGGACAGGGGCTACTACAATGAGCAGTTCTTC. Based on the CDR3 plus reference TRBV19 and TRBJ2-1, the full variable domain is DGGITQSPKYLFRKEGQNVTLSCEQNLNHDAMYWYRQDPGQGLRLIYYSQIVNDFQKGDIAEGYSVSREKKESFPLTVTSAQKNPTAFYLCASSTDRGYYNEQFFGPGTRLTVL.

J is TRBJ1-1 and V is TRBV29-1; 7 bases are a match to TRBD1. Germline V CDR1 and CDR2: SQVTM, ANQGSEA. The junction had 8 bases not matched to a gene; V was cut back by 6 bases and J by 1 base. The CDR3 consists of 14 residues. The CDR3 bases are TGCAGCGTACAGACAGGGCATACGAACACTGAAGCTTTCTTT. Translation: CSVQTGHTNTEAFF.

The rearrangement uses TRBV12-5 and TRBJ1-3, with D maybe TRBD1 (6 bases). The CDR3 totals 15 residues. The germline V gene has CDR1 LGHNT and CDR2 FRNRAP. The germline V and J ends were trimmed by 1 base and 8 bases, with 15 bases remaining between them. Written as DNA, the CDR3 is TGTGCTAGTGGTTTGGCGGCTGGGGGCAGCGACACCATATATTTT. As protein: CASGLAAGGSDTIYF.

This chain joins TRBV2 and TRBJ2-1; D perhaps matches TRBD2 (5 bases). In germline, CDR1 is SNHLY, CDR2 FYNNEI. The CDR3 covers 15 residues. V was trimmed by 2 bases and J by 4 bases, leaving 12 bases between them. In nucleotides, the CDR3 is TGTGCCAGCAGTGAAAAGTCTAGCTTTTACAATGAGCAGTTCTTC. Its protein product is CASSEKSSFYNEQFF.

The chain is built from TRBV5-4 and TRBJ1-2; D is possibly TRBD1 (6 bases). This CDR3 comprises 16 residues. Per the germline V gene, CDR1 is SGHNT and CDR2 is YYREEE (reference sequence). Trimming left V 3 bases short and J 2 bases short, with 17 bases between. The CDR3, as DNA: TGTGCCAGCAGCTCCGCCCTCAACAGGGTGAACTATGGCTACACCTTC. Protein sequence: CASSSALNRVNYGYTF.

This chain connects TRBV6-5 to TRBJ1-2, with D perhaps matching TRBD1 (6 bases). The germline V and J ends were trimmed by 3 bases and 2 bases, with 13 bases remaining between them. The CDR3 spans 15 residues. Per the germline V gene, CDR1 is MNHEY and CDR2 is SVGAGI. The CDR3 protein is CASSYGGGFNYGYTF. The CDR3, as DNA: TGTGCCAGCAGTTATGGGGGCGGGTTCAACTATGGCTACACCTTC.

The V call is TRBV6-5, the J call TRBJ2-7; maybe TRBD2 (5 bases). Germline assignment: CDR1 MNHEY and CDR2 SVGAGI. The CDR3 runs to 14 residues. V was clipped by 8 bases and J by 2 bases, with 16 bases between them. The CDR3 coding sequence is TGTGCCAGCTTCCAACGGACTTCAACCTACGAGCAGTACTTC. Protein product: CASFQRTSTYEQYF.

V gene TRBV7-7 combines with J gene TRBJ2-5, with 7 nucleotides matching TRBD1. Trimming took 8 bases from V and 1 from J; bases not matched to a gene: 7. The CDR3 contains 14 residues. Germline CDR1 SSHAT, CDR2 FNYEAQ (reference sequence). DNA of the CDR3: TGTGCCAGCTCGTCAAGGACAGGCCAAGAGACCCAGTACTTC. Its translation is CASSSRTGQETQYF.

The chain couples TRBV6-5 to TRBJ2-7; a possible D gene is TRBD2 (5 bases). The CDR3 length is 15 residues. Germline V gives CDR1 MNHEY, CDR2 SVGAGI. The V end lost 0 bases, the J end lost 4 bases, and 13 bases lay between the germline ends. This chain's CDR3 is CASSYSRRDKYEQYF. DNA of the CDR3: TGTGCCAGCAGTTACTCGAGACGGGATAAGTACGAGCAGTACTTC.

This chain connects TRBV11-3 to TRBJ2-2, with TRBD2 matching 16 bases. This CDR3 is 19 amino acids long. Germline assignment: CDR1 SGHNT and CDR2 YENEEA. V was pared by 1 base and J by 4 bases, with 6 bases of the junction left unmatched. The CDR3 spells CASSLGRGTSGRVTGELFF. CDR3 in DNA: TGTGCCAGCAGCTTAGGCCGGGGGACTAGCGGGAGGGTCACCGGGGAGCTGTTTTTT.

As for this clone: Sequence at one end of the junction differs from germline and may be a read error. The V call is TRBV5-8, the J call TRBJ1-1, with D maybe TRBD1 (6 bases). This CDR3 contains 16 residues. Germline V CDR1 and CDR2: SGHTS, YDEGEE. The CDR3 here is CASSLGGGGRWPADPF. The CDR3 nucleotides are TGTGCCAGCAGCTTGGGAGGGGGGGGGAGATGGCCGGCGGACCCATTT.

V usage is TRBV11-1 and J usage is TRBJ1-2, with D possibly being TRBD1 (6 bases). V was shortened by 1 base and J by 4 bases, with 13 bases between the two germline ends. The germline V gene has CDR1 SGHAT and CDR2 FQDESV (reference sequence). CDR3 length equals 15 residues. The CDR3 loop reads CASSLERGPSYGYTF. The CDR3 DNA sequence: TGTGCCAGCAGCTTAGAGCGGGGGCCTAGCTATGGCTACACCTTC.

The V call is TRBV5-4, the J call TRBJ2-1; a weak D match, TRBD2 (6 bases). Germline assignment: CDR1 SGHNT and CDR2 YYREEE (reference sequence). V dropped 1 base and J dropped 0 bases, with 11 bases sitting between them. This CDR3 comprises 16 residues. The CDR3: CASSLNGGNSYNEQFF. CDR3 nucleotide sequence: TGTGCCAGCAGCTTGAACGGCGGGAACTCCTACAATGAGCAGTTCTTC.

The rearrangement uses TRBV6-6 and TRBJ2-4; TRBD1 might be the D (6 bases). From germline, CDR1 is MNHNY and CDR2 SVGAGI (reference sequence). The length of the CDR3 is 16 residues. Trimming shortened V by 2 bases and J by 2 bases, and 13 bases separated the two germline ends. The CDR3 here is CASSYPRDTTKNIQYF. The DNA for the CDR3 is TGTGCCAGCAGTTACCCCCGGGACACAACCAAAAACATTCAGTACTTC.

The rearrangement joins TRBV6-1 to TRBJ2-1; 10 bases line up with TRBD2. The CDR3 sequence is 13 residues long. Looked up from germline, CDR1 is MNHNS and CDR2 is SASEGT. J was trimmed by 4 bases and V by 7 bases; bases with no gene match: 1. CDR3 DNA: TGTGCCAGCACTAGCGGGAGTTACAATGAGCAGTTCTTC. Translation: CASTSGSYNEQFF.

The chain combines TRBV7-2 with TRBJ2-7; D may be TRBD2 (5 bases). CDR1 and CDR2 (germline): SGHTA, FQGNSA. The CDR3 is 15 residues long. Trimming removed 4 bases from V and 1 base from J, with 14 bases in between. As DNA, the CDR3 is TGTGCCAGCAGCTCCGACGGCGGGTATTCCTACGAGCAGTACTTC. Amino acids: CASSSDGGYSYEQYF.

The DNA of the CDR3 is TGTGCCAGTAGCGGACAGGGGTTCTACGAGCAGTACTTC. Its protein is CASSGQGFYEQYF. This sequence joins TRBV19 and TRBJ2-7; 9 positions match TRBD1. Germline CDR1 and CDR2: LNHDA and SQIVND (reference sequence). The CDR3 has 13 residues. V shed 6 bases, J shed 3 bases, and the junction held 3 bases outside the gene matches.

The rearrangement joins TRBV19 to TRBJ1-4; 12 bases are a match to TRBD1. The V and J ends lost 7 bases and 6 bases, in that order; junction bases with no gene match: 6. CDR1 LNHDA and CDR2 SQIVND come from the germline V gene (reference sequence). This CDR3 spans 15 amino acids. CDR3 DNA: TGTGCCAGTACCCGGGACAGGGGGCGAGATGAAAAACTGTTTTTT. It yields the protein CASTRDRGRDEKLFF.

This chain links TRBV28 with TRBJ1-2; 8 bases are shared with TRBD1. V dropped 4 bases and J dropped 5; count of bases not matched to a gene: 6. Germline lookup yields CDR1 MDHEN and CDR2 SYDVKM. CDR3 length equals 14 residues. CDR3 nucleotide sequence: TGTGCCAGCAGTTCTCCGGACAGGGTATATGGCTACACCTTC. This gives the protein CASSSPDRVYGYTF.

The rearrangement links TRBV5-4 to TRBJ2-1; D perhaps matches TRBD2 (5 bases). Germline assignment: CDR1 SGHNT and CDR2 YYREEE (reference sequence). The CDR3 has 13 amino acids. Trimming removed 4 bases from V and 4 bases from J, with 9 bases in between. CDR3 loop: CASSPRGYNEQFF. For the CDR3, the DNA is TGTGCCAGCAGCCCCCGGGGATACAATGAGCAGTTCTTC.

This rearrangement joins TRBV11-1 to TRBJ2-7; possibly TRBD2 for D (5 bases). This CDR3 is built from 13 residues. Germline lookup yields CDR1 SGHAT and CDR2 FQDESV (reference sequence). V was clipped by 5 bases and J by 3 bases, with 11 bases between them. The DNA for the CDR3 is TGTGCCAGCAGCCGCGGGTGGGACTACGAGCAGTACTTC. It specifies CASSRGWDYEQYF.

The DNA for the CDR3 is TGCGCCAGCAGCGCCGCAGGGTCTTTTCAGTACTTC. The encoded protein is CASSAAGSFQYF. The chain joins TRBV5-1 to TRBJ2-4, with a tentative D call TRBD1 (5 bases). Trimming removed 4 bases at V and 11 bases at J, with 13 bases between. The germline gives CDR1 SGHRS, CDR2 YFSETQ. There are 12 residues in the CDR3.

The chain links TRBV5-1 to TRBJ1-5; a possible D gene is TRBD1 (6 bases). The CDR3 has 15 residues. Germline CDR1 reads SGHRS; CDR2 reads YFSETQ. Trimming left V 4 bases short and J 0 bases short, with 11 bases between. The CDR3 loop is CASSPDSYSNQPQHF. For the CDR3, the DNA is TGCGCCAGCAGCCCGGACAGTTATAGCAATCAGCCCCAGCATTTT.